The entry that follows covers one T cell receptor (beta chain) sequence. CDR1 ENHRY and CDR2 SYGVKD come from the germline V gene. CDR3 length equals 15 residues. V trimming: 0 bases; J trimming: 6 bases; junction bases outside the gene matches: 5. The source of the sample is a study of CD8+CD57+ T cells in acquired aplastic anemia. Study-level information: When averaged, DNA from sorted CD4+ and CD8+ cells came to approximately 3.2 ug.

Genomic DNA, the template, was used for profiling of the TCR beta VDJ and CDR3. TCRdb independently ran MiXCR on the reads; one entry per CDR3 protein. In the table there are fewer than 200,000 distinct CDR3 sequences, around 60% of which are singletons. The receptor's source is a human donor in good health. The sequencing input was sorted CD4+, CD8+, or CD8+CD57+ T cells (not recorded which) from PBMCs. V and J are TRBV10-3 and TRBJ1-2; 9 nucleotides agree with TRBD1. The CDR3 is CAISESIQGADGYTF. The DNA for the CDR3 is TGTGCCATCAGTGAGTCAATACAGGGGGCCGATGGCTACACCTTC.